These 24 T cell receptor beta chains originate from one sample sequenced in a study of cytomegalovirus exposure and HLA in healthy donors. In the PCR, 60 Vbeta and 13 Jbeta primers were used. Assay: immunoSEQ multiplex PCR; the TCRdb copy retains only in-frame clones and omits some. The top ten hold roughly 3.1% of the sample, which has roughly 140,000 clones, 64% seen once. The specimen was PBMCs. The receptors originated from a woman aged 25 to 45 in good health and CMV-seropositive.

In DNA form, the CDR3 reads TGCAGCGTTCACTCTAATGACAGGGGAGAGTCCTACGAGCAGTACTTC. Its protein is CSVHSNDRGESYEQYF. This chain uses TRBV29-1 with TRBJ2-7; TRBD1 agrees at 8 bases. The CDR3 covers 16 residues. The germline V gene encodes CDR1 SQVTM and CDR2 ANQGSEA. The junction had 13 bases not matched to a gene; V was cut back by 5 bases and J by 1 base.

V is TRBV4-1 and J is TRBJ2-1, with D possibly TRBD1 on 5 matching bases. This CDR3 has 15 residues. Between the trimmed V and J ends, which lost 4 bases and 7 bases, there was a span of 17 bases. Germline CDR1 reads MGHRA; CDR2 reads YSYEKL. The CDR3 loop reads CASSPLGRAENEQFF. Here the CDR3 DNA reads TGCGCCAGCAGCCCCCTCGGCAGGGCGGAAAATGAGCAGTTCTTC.

This clone appeared a few times. The chain combines TRBV7-9 with TRBJ2-3, with D uncertain. CDR3 length equals 15 residues. The V gene lost 2 bases and the J gene lost 0 bases, with 9 bases spanning the gap. The germline gives CDR1 SEHNR, CDR2 FQNEAQ (reference sequence). CDR3 sequence reads: CASSLLVTSTDTQYF. CDR3 bases: TGTGCCAGCAGCTTACTGGTTACTAGCACAGATACGCAGTATTTT.

This clone was counted a few times. The chain combines TRBV6-5 with TRBJ1-6, with D perhaps matching TRBD1 (6 bases). Germline values: CDR1 MNHEY, CDR2 SVGAGI. The CDR3 has 15 residues. V was shortened by 8 bases and J by 5 bases, with 16 bases between the two germline ends. CDR3 DNA sequence: TGTGCCAGCGGGGCGGGGGCTCGGAATAATTCACCCCTCCACTTT. It yields the protein CASGAGARNNSPLHF.

The chain carries TRBV5-4 and TRBJ2-7; TRBD2 might be the D (5 bases). This CDR3 is 16 amino acids long. Trimming removed 2 bases at V and 6 bases at J, with 21 bases between. Germline V gene sequence: CDR1 SGHNT, CDR2 YYREEE (reference sequence). The DNA for the CDR3 is TGTGCCAGCAGCTTACAAGCAAACCTAGCTGGCACCGAGCAGTACTTC. Translated: CASSLQANLAGTEQYF.

The chain recombines TRBV7-6 with TRBJ2-2, with 7 bases matching TRBD1. From germline, CDR1 is SGHVS and CDR2 FNYEAQ. There are 16 residues in the CDR3. V was clipped by 1 base and J by 3 bases; unmatched bases: 5. CDR3 in amino acids: CASSLVTGIDTGELFF. The DNA for the CDR3 is TGTGCCAGCAGCTTAGTGACAGGGATCGACACCGGGGAGCTGTTTTTT.

A word on this clone: At one boundary the junction diverges from the germline segment, which might be a read error. CDR3 bases: TGTGCCAGCACTGAATCTACAGGAGGGTATGGAAACACCATATATTTT. As protein: CASTESTGGYGNTIYF. The V call is TRBV6-1, the J call TRBJ1-3, with D possibly matching TRBD1 (5 bases). Per the germline V gene, CDR1 is MNHNS and CDR2 is SASEGT. CDR3 length: 16 residues.

This sequence joins TRBV6-1 and TRBJ2-7, with 9 bases fitting TRBD1. Trimming removed 7 bases from V and 5 bases from J; junction bases left unmatched: 6. The germline gives CDR1 MNHNS, CDR2 SASEGT. The CDR3 has 13 residues. CDR3: CASNHRGLNEQYF. The CDR3 bases are TGTGCCAGCAACCACAGGGGGCTGAACGAGCAGTACTTC.

The CDR3: CASSPGTGSEAFF. DNA for the CDR3: TGTGCCAGCAGCCCCGGGACAGGTTCTGAAGCTTTCTTT. The chain has TRBV7-3 and TRBJ1-1; 8 bases align to TRBD1. Germline V gene lookup returns CDR1 SGHTA and CDR2 FQGTGA. This CDR3 comprises 13 residues. V was pared by 5 bases and J by 6 bases, with 5 bases of the junction left unmatched.

This clone was recorded a few times. The chain combines TRBV5-1 with TRBJ2-1; TRBD1 might be the D (5 bases). This CDR3 region has 14 residues. The V end was cut by 2 bases, the J end by 4 bases, with 10 bases between. Germline CDR1 is SGHRS and CDR2 is YFSETQ. The chain's CDR3 is CASSFGAAYNEQFF. For the CDR3, the DNA is TGCGCCAGCAGCTTTGGGGCAGCTTACAATGAGCAGTTCTTC. Together with reference TRBV5-1 and TRBJ2-1, the CDR3 gives the full variable domain: KAGVTQTPRYLIKTRGQQVTLSCSPISGHRSVSWYQQTPGQGLQFLFEYFSETQRNKGNFPGRFSGRQFSNSRSEMNVSTLELGDSALYLCASSFGAAYNEQFFGPGTRLTVL.

This chain uses TRBV9 with TRBJ1-2; unclear D gene. This CDR3 spans 12 amino acids. Germline CDR1 SGDLS, CDR2 YYNGEE. V lost 0 bases and J lost 8, with 8 bases in between. CDR3 in amino acids: CASSVGPGGYTF. CDR3 nucleotide sequence: TGTGCCAGCAGCGTAGGGCCGGGAGGCTACACCTTC.

The CDR3 coding sequence is TGTGCCAGCAGCTTAGGGCAGGGGGACAGCGGCTACACCTTC. Amino acid sequence: CASSLGQGDSGYTF. The V and J genes are TRBV11-2 and TRBJ1-2, with 7 bases identical to TRBD1. Looked up from germline, CDR1 is SGHAT and CDR2 is FQNNGV. This CDR3 is built from 14 residues. After removal of 1 base from V and 8 bases from J, the junction contained 7 bases not matched to a gene.

Written as DNA, the CDR3 is TGTGCCAGCAGTTACCCCGGGGGGGCCCAAGAGACCCAGTACTTC. Amino acids: CASSYPGGAQETQYF. V usage is TRBV6-6 and J usage is TRBJ2-5; TRBD2 matches 8 bases. CDR1 is MNHNY, CDR2 SVGAGI, per germline (reference sequence). V lost 2 bases to trimming and J lost 1 base; unmatched junction nucleotides: 3. This CDR3 comprises 15 residues.

This clone was recorded a few times. This chain joins TRBV6-4 and TRBJ2-1; the D gene is possibly TRBD1 (6 bases). From germline, CDR1 is MRHNA and CDR2 SNTAGT. The V gene lost 6 bases and the J gene lost 5 bases, with 11 bases spanning the gap. The CDR3 length is 13 residues. This chain's CDR3 is CASRQGHDNEQFF. The CDR3 nucleotides are TGTGCCAGCAGACAGGGACACGACAATGAGCAGTTCTTC.

The chain combines TRBV7-2 with TRBJ2-4, with TRBD1 matching 9 bases. Germline V gene data show CDR1 as SGHTA and CDR2 as FQGNSA. This CDR3 is 17 amino acids long. V was clipped by 4 bases and J by 0 bases; unmatched bases: 7. The CDR3 protein is CASSSTGGFAAKNIQYF. The CDR3 DNA follows: TGTGCCAGCAGCTCCACAGGGGGCTTTGCAGCCAAAAACATTCAGTACTTC.

The chain combines TRBV6-1 with TRBJ1-1; 8 nucleotides agree with TRBD1. The germline V gene has CDR1 MNHNS and CDR2 SASEGT. The CDR3 runs to 14 residues. V dropped 2 bases and J dropped 4; count of bases not matched to a gene: 3. The CDR3 sequence is CASSESQGATEAFF. DNA for the CDR3: TGTGCCAGCAGTGAAAGTCAGGGGGCCACTGAAGCTTTCTTT.

This clone was detected only once. The rearrangement joins TRBV11-1 to TRBJ2-3; 7 positions agree with TRBD1. This CDR3 has 14 amino acids. The V segment lost 1 base and the J segment 10 bases; nucleotides outside the gene matches: 8. The germline V gene encodes CDR1 SGHAT and CDR2 FQDESV (reference sequence). As DNA, the CDR3 is TGTGCCAGCAGCTTAGGTGCAGGGGGAATGGCGCAGTATTTT. Protein sequence: CASSLGAGGMAQYF.

The chain employs TRBV28 and TRBJ1-5, with D uncertain. This CDR3 comprises 14 residues. Germline V CDR1 and CDR2: MDHEN, SYDVKM. Deletions cut 6 bases from V and 7 bases from J, with 16 bases between. Written as DNA, the CDR3 is TGTGCCAGCAGCAGCCCCCCCCGGCGGCAGCCCCAGCATTTT. Protein sequence: CASSSPPRRQPQHF.

The table lists this clone with a few counts. The gene calls are TRBV5-1 and TRBJ2-7; no clear D. From germline, CDR1 is SGHRS and CDR2 YFSETQ. V lost 1 base and J 5 bases, leaving 13 bases between the germline ends. There are 14 residues in the CDR3. CDR3 in amino acids: CASSLLGLPHEQYF. Here the CDR3 DNA reads TGCGCCAGCAGCTTGCTAGGCCTTCCCCACGAGCAGTACTTC.

The chain combines TRBV5-1 with TRBJ1-3, with TRBD1 matching 7 bases. V shed 4 bases and J 0 bases; nucleotides not matched to a gene: 4. The CDR3 has 15 amino acids. Germline loops: CDR1 SGHRS, CDR2 YFSETQ. The DNA of the CDR3 is TGCGCCAGCAGCCCTGACAGGGTCTCTGGAAACACCATATATTTT. Protein: CASSPDRVSGNTIYF.

This clone was recorded a few times. This chain connects TRBV7-3 to TRBJ2-1; 12 bases are a match to TRBD2. From germline, CDR1 is SGHTA and CDR2 FQGTGA. The CDR3 loop spans 15 amino acids. The V and J ends lost 2 bases and 5 bases, in that order; junction bases with no gene match: 1. DNA of the CDR3: TGTGCCAGCAGCTTAGGACTAGCGGGGAACAATGAGCAGTTCTTC. Its protein product is CASSLGLAGNNEQFF.

The J gene is TRBJ1-1, the V gene TRBV5-1; D not certain. This CDR3 region has 12 residues. Between the trimmed V and J ends, which lost 2 bases and 11 bases, there was a span of 13 bases. Germline CDR1 is SGHRS and CDR2 is YFSETQ. CDR3 in amino acids: CASSFETGVAFF. The DNA for the CDR3 is TGCGCCAGCAGCTTTGAAACCGGGGTGGCTTTCTTT.

The chain couples TRBV6-5 to TRBJ1-3; 8 bases agree with TRBD1. Germline assignment: CDR1 MNHEY and CDR2 SVGAGI. The ends lost 8 bases at V and 11 bases at J; junction bases unmatched: 8. CDR3 length equals 12 residues. The chain's CDR3 is CASGTGGHAIYF. The CDR3 DNA reads as TGTGCCAGCGGAACAGGGGGACATGCCATATATTTT.

Notes on this clone: The sample carries other DNA sequences with the same CDR3. The chain combines TRBV7-6 with TRBJ2-3, with D perhaps TRBD2 (6 bases). CDR1 and CDR2 (germline): SGHVS, FNYEAQ. Trimming took off 6 bases at V and 0 bases at J, with 16 bases between the two ends. The CDR3 has 16 amino acids. CDR3 residues: CASRGRRDLSTDTQYF. CDR3 nucleotides: TGTGCCAGCAGGGGACGCCGGGACTTAAGCACAGATACGCAGTATTTT.